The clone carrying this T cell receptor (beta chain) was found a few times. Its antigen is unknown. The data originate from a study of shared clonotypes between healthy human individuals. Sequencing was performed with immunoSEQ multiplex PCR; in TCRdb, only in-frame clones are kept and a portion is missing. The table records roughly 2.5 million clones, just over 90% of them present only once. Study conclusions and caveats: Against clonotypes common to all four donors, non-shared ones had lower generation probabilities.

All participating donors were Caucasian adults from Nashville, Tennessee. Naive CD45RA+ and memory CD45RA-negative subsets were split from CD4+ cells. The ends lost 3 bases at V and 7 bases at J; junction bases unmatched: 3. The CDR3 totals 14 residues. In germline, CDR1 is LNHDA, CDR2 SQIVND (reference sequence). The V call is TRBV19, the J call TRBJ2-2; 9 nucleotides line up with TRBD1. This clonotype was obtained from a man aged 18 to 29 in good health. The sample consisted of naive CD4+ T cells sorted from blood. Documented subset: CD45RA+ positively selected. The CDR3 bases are TGTGCCAGTAGTATTTCGACAGGGGGCGGGGAGCTGTTTTTT. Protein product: CASSISTGGGELFF.